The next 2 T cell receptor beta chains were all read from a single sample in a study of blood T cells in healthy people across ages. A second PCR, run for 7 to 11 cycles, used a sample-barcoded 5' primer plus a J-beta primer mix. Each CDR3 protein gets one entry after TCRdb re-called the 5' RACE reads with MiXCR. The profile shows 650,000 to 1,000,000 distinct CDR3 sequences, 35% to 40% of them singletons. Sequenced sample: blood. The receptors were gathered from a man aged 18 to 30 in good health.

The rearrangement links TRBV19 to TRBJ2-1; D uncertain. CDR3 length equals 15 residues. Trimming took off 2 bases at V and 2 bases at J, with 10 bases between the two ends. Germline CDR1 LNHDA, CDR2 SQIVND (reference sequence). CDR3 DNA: TGTGCCAGTAGTATATTGAGAACACCCTACAATGAGCAGTTCTTC. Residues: CASSILRTPYNEQFF.

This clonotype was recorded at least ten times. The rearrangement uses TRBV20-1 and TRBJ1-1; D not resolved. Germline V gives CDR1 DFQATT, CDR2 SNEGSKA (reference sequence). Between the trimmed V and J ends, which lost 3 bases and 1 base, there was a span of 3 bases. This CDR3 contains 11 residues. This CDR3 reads CSASRNTEAFF. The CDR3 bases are TGCAGTGCTAGCAGGAACACTGAAGCTTTCTTT.